A single sample gave rise to the 8 T cell receptor beta chains below, sequenced in a study of T-cell memory formation after mild COVID-19. TCRdb re-called the 5' RACE reads through MiXCR, storing one row per CDR3 protein. The table lists approximately 500,000 distinct CDR3 sequences, 20% to 25% of them singletons. Material for sequencing was PBMCs or a T cell subset sorted from them (not recorded which). These receptors originate from an adult woman who had mild COVID-19 (a few samples of this study predate the infection). Cell type and time point are not known.

This chain uses TRBV7-8 with TRBJ2-5; D may correspond to TRBD1 or TRBD2 (5 bases each). This CDR3 is built from 14 residues. Trimming cost V 0 bases and J 5 bases, with 10 bases left between them. Per the germline V gene, CDR1 is SGHVS and CDR2 is FQNEAQ. CDR3 sequence (DNA): TGTGCCAGCAGCTTAGCGGGGGACGAGGAGACCCAGTACTTC. Translated: CASSLAGDEETQYF.

The V call is TRBV6-5, the J call TRBJ1-1; TRBD1 might be the D (6 bases). CDR3 size: 13 residues. Trimming pared 4 bases from V and 12 bases from J, leaving 18 bases between. CDR1 and CDR2 from the germline V gene are MNHEY and SVGAGI. CDR3 region: CASSWTDRSGTFF. In DNA, the CDR3 is TGTGCCAGCAGTTGGACAGACCGTTCGGGAACTTTCTTT.

The chain is built from TRBV7-6 and TRBJ2-7; TRBD1 is a possible D gene (6 bases). This CDR3 is built from 15 residues. V was cut by 5 bases and J by 5 bases, with 19 bases left in between. The V gene's germline CDR1 is SGHVS and CDR2 FNYEAQ. In DNA, the CDR3 is TGTGCCAGCAGCATCGGTGAAACAGGGTCCCACGAGCAGTACTTC. As protein: CASSIGETGSHEQYF.

The chain couples TRBV5-1 to TRBJ2-7, with 8 bases aligning to TRBD1. The CDR3 length is 15 residues. With V trimmed by 0 bases and J by 2 bases, 4 bases remained unmatched. The germline V gene encodes CDR1 SGHRS and CDR2 YFSETQ. The CDR3 region is CASSLAQGATYEQYF. The CDR3 coding sequence is TGCGCCAGCAGCTTGGCCCAGGGGGCGACCTACGAGCAGTACTTC.

This clonotype was seen a few times. CDR3 bases: TGTGCCAGCAGTTTGGGACAGACTATGGCAACTAATGAAAAACTGTTTTTT. Residues: CASSLGQTMATNEKLFF. The J gene is TRBJ1-4, the V gene TRBV12-3 or TRBV12-4, with 7 bases lining up with TRBD1. This CDR3 spans 17 amino acids. Unmatched junction bases numbered 7, after V lost 3 bases and J lost 0 bases.

V is TRBV11-2 and J is TRBJ1-1; D not certain. The V and J ends lost 0 bases and 1 base respectively, with 15 bases between them. The CDR3 runs to 17 residues. The germline CDR1 and CDR2 sequences are SGHAT and FQNNGV. The CDR3, as DNA: TGTGCCAGCAGCTTAGATGCACTTAATCCAAAGAACACTGAAGCTTTCTTT. Translated, it gives CASSLDALNPKNTEAFF.

This clonotype was detected only a few times. A read error may produce the germline difference seen at one junction end. The genes are TRBV6-5 and TRBJ2-1; TRBD1 matches at 8 bases. The CDR3 has 14 amino acids. In germline, CDR1 is MNHEY, CDR2 SVGAGI. The CDR3 nucleotides read TGTGCCGCCGGCGGGACAGGTTCCTTCAATGAGCAGTTCTTC. Amino acid sequence: CAAGGTGSFNEQFF.

This chain links TRBV5-1 with TRBJ2-3, with TRBD2 matching over 11 bases. The CDR3 sequence is 16 residues long. Germline V gene lookup returns CDR1 SGHRS and CDR2 YFSETQ. V lost 4 bases and J lost 5; bases outside the gene matches: 9. CDR3: CASSVSLAGVKDTQYF. The DNA for the CDR3 is TGCGCCAGCAGCGTATCACTAGCGGGGGTCAAAGATACGCAGTATTTT. Using reference TRBV5-1 and TRBJ2-3 for the parts outside the CDR3, the full variable domain is KAGVTQTPRYLIKTRGQQVTLSCSPISGHRSVSWYQQTPGQGLQFLFEYFSETQRNKGNFPGRFSGRQFSNSRSEMNVSTLELGDSALYLCASSVSLAGVKDTQYFGPGTRLTVL.